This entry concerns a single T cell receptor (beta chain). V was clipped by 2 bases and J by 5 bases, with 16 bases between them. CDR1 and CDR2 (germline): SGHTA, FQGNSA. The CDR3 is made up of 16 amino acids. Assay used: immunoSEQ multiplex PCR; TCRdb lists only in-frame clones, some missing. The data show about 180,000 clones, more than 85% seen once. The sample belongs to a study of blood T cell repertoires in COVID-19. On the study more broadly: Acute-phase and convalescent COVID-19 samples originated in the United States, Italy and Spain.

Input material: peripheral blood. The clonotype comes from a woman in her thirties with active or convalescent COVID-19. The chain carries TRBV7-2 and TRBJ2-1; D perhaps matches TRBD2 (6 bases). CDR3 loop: CASSLWSAGHNNEQFF. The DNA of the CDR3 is TGTGCCAGCAGCTTATGGTCAGCGGGCCATAACAATGAGCAGTTCTTC.